This entry lists 22 T cell receptor beta chains sequenced from one sample in a study of cytomegalovirus exposure and HLA in healthy donors. Primers for the PCR totalled 60 Vbeta and 13 Jbeta. Produced via immunoSEQ multiplex PCR; TCRdb's table is partial and in-frame only. The sample holds approximately 150,000 clones, about three quarters seen once. Sequenced sample: PBMCs. Receptors originate from a man between 25 and 39 years old in good health and CMV-seropositive.

J is TRBJ2-3 and V is TRBV10-2, with a tentative D call TRBD2 (6 bases). The length of the CDR3 is 16 residues. V lost 3 bases and J lost 8, with 21 bases in between. Germline V gives CDR1 WSHSY, CDR2 SAAADI. CDR3 DNA sequence: TGCGCCAGCAGTGACTTCGACTCGGCGGGGCGGGGTACGCAGTATTTT. The encoded protein is CASSDFDSAGRGTQYF.

This chain links TRBV6-5 with TRBJ2-2; 7 bases agree with TRBD1. There are 15 residues in the CDR3. Germline assignment: CDR1 MNHEY and CDR2 SVGAGI. V was clipped by 7 bases and J by 7 bases; unmatched bases: 12. Here the CDR3 reads CASNTAGGFIGELFF. CDR3 nucleotides: TGTGCCAGCAACACAGCAGGGGGTTTCATCGGGGAGCTGTTTTTT.

The genes are TRBV6-5 and TRBJ1-3, with D possibly matching TRBD1 (5 bases). The V end lost 2 bases, the J end lost 1 base, and 9 bases lay between the germline ends. Germline-derived CDR1 and CDR2 are MNHEY and SVGAGI. The CDR3 covers 15 residues. CDR3 sequence: CASSYTAGSGNTIYF. The CDR3 DNA is TGTGCCAGCAGTTACACAGCAGGGTCTGGAAACACCATATATTTT.

This chain uses TRBV30 with TRBJ1-2; tentative D call: TRBD1 (6 bases). Germline CDR1 GTSNPN, CDR2 SVGIG (reference sequence). The CDR3 loop spans 17 amino acids. V dropped 7 bases and J dropped 8 bases, with 32 bases sitting between them. This chain's CDR3 is CALNWGTDDRTAGGYTF. For the CDR3, the DNA is TGTGCCTTGAACTGGGGGACCGACGACAGGACCGCCGGAGGCTACACCTTC.

This clone was counted between two and nine times. The chain uses TRBV9 and TRBJ2-7; D is unresolved. This CDR3 comprises 15 residues. V was trimmed by 0 bases and J by 9 bases, leaving 19 bases between them. The germline V gene encodes CDR1 SGDLS and CDR2 YYNGEE. The CDR3 sequence: CASSVGPVENLVQYF. CDR3 bases: TGTGCCAGCAGCGTAGGCCCAGTTGAGAATCTAGTGCAGTACTTC.

This sequence joins TRBV7-2 and TRBJ2-5; 8 nucleotides agree with TRBD2. CDR1 and CDR2 from the germline V gene are SGHTA and FQGNSA. The CDR3 length is 14 residues. Trimming removed 4 bases from V and 3 bases from J; junction bases left unmatched: 4. CDR3 region: CASSSLADKETQYF. The CDR3 region has the DNA TGTGCCAGCAGCTCACTAGCGGATAAAGAGACCCAGTACTTC.

This clone has more than one count but fewer than ten. The CDR3 region has the DNA TGTGCCAGTAGTGAAACAGGGGGGATTAAGACCCAGTACTTC. Amino acids: CASSETGGIKTQYF. The chain uses TRBV19 and TRBJ2-5, with 8 nucleotides matching TRBD1. The V and J ends lost 5 bases and 6 bases, in that order; junction bases with no gene match: 8. The germline V gene has CDR1 LNHDA and CDR2 SQIVND (reference sequence). This CDR3 spans 14 amino acids.

The chain employs TRBV30 and TRBJ2-1, with a possible D match to TRBD2 (6 bases). Trimming took 4 bases from V and 6 from J, leaving 22 bases between them. The length of the CDR3 is 16 residues. Per germline, CDR1 GTSNPN and CDR2 SVGIG (reference sequence). The CDR3 DNA reads as TGTGCCTGGAACCCCGGCGGGGCTAGGATGAGCAATGAGCAGTTCTTC. Protein: CAWNPGGARMSNEQFF.

The rearrangement links TRBV18 to TRBJ2-7; 7 positions match TRBD1. The germline gives CDR1 KGHSH, CDR2 LQKENI. The CDR3 covers 20 residues. Trimming cost V 3 bases and J 10 bases; bases outside gene matches: 30. The CDR3 protein is CASSPTTGIVNRGNPQPQYF. The CDR3 DNA reads TGTGCCAGCTCACCGACGACAGGGATTGTCAATAGGGGCAACCCCCAACCTCAGTACTTC.

The V call is TRBV19, the J call TRBJ1-2, with a tentative D call TRBD1 (5 bases). V lost 3 bases and J 1 base, leaving 9 bases between the germline ends. CDR1 is LNHDA and CDR2 is SQIVND in the germline V gene (reference sequence). The CDR3 covers 14 residues. In nucleotides, the CDR3 is TGTGCCAGTAGTATCGGGGGGGGTAACTATGGCTACACCTTC. As protein: CASSIGGGNYGYTF.

The chain uses TRBV5-1 and TRBJ1-3, with D perhaps TRBD1 (6 bases). V lost 0 bases and J 0 bases, leaving 10 bases between the germline ends. CDR3 length: 16 residues. Germline V CDR1 and CDR2: SGHRS, YFSETQ. For the CDR3, the DNA is TGCGCCAGCAGCTTGGACAGGGTCCTCTCTGGAAACACCATATATTTT. Its translation is CASSLDRVLSGNTIYF. The variable domain in full, completed from reference TRBV5-1 and TRBJ1-3, reads KAGVTQTPRYLIKTRGQQVTLSCSPISGHRSVSWYQQTPGQGLQFLFEYFSETQRNKGNFPGRFSGRQFSNSRSEMNVSTLELGDSALYLCASSLDRVLSGNTIYFGEGSWLTVV.

V usage is TRBV4-1 and J usage is TRBJ2-4, with 9 bases aligning to TRBD1. CDR3 size: 17 residues. V gave up 3 bases and J gave up 7 bases; unmatched junction bases: 13. CDR1 MGHRA and CDR2 YSYEKL come from the germline V gene. The CDR3 coding sequence is TGCGCCAGCAGCCAGATCCCGGGACAGGGATTGGTGAACATTCAGTACTTC. Amino acids: CASSQIPGQGLVNIQYF.

The genes are TRBV6-1 and TRBJ1-1; 9 bases fit TRBD1. Germline lookup yields CDR1 MNHNS and CDR2 SASEGT. The CDR3 sequence is 15 residues long. Trimming cost V 3 bases and J 6 bases; bases outside gene matches: 8. The CDR3 DNA reads as TGTGCCAGCAGTGACCCGGGACAGGGAATTGCTGAAGCTTTCTTT. Its translation: CASSDPGQGIAEAFF.

The CDR3 bases are TGTGCCAGCTCAGGGGTGGCTAATGAAAAACTGTTTTTT. Translation gives CASSGVANEKLFF. V is TRBV11-2 and J is TRBJ1-4; D perhaps matches TRBD1 (6 bases). This CDR3 has 13 amino acids. Trimming pared 8 bases from V and 3 bases from J, leaving 10 bases between. Germline CDR1 SGHAT, CDR2 FQNNGV.

A few counts support this clone. The V and J genes are TRBV7-9 and TRBJ1-1, with D perhaps TRBD1 (5 bases). The CDR3 loop spans 14 amino acids. V was clipped by 0 bases and J by 3 bases, with 8 bases between them. CDR1 SEHNR and CDR2 FQNEAQ come from the germline V gene (reference sequence). Written as DNA, the CDR3 is TGTGCCAGCAGCTTAGCGCTAGGGGACACTGAAGCTTTCTTT. This codes for CASSLALGDTEAFF.

In DNA form, the CDR3 reads TGTGCCAGCAGCTTATTCGACCAAGAGACCCAGTACTTC. Translation: CASSLFDQETQYF. The chain uses TRBV11-3 and TRBJ2-5; D uncertain. The CDR3 totals 13 residues. Trimming left V 2 bases short and J 0 bases short, with 4 bases between. Germline V gives CDR1 SGHNT, CDR2 YENEEA.

This clone was counted a few times. J is TRBJ1-2 and V is TRBV20-1; TRBD1 is a possible D gene (5 bases). This CDR3 has 9 residues. Germline loops: CDR1 DFQATT, CDR2 SNEGSKA (reference sequence). CDR3 in amino acids: CRPDNGYTF. For the CDR3, the DNA is TGCAGGCCGGACAATGGCTACACCTTC.

This clone has only one observation. The chain has TRBV28 and TRBJ1-1, with 9 bases matching TRBD1. CDR3 length: 13 amino acids. The junction had 8 bases not matched to a gene; V was cut back by 7 bases and J by 8 bases. The germline V gene has CDR1 MDHEN and CDR2 SYDVKM. CDR3 in DNA: TGTGCCAGCACAGTAGGTGGGACAGGGGAAGCTTTCTTT. Translated, it gives CASTVGGTGEAFF.

The sample holds one count of this clone. The chain is built from TRBV4-2 and TRBJ1-4; TRBD1 agrees at 7 bases. The ends lost 0 bases at V and 7 bases at J; junction bases unmatched: 2. CDR1 and CDR2 from the germline V gene are LGHNA and YNFKEQ. CDR3 length: 14 residues. CDR3 sequence reads: CASSQEGGREKLFF. The CDR3, as DNA: TGTGCCAGCAGCCAAGAAGGGGGCCGTGAAAAACTGTTTTTT.

V gene TRBV6-6 combines with J gene TRBJ1-2, with D possibly being TRBD1 (5 bases). The CDR3 is made up of 16 amino acids. Germline V CDR1 and CDR2: MNHNY, SVGAGI (reference sequence). V shed 0 bases and J shed 3 bases, with 14 bases lying between them. CDR3 DNA: TGTGCCAGCAGTTACTCTGATGGGGGGACCTACTATGGCTACACCTTC. Translation gives CASSYSDGGTYYGYTF.

The chain joins TRBV7-8 to TRBJ1-1, with D tentatively TRBD1 (6 bases). Deletions cut 3 bases from V and 10 bases from J, with 12 bases between. The V gene's germline CDR1 is SGHVS and CDR2 FQNEAQ. The length of the CDR3 is 12 residues. CDR3 amino acids: CASSFGGSGAFF. CDR3 coding DNA: TGTGCCAGCAGCTTTGGGGGCTCGGGAGCTTTCTTT.

V is TRBV5-1 and J is TRBJ2-1; D gene unclear. The CDR3 is 13 amino acids. Between the trimmed V and J ends, which lost 0 bases and 7 bases, there was a span of 8 bases. Germline loops: CDR1 SGHRS, CDR2 YFSETQ. The CDR3 DNA reads as TGCGCCAGCAGCTTGGACCGGCGGAATGAGCAGTTCTTC. It translates to CASSLDRRNEQFF.